Listed below are T cell receptor beta chains from one sample, sequenced in a study of blood T cell repertoires in COVID-19. Sequenced by immunoSEQ multiplex PCR; TCRdb stores in-frame clones only, minus some. The sample records 85,000 to 90,000 clones, about 86% being singletons. The specimen sequenced was peripheral blood. The receptors shown here come from a man older than 75 with active or convalescent COVID-19. The CDR3 runs from the conserved cysteine through the conserved F or W. Fields, in order: CDR3 protein, J gene, CDR3 length, V gene, D gene. D genes are given only for firm matches.

CASSLAPLAGLYNEQFF	TRBJ2-1	17	TRBV7-2	TRBD2
CASSPTTHEQYF	TRBJ2-7	12	TRBV28	.
CASKLGVERDPGELFF	TRBJ2-2	16	TRBV2	TRBD2
CASSLGLAGVGYEQYF	TRBJ2-7	16	TRBV5-6	TRBD2
CASSSGSPSGANVLTF	TRBJ2-6	16	TRBV6-5	.
CAWSLSVGEQYF	TRBJ2-7	12	TRBV30	.
CAWSVNRGEKAFF	TRBJ1-1	13	TRBV30	TRBD1
CASSPRLADEQYF	TRBJ2-7	13	TRBV5-5	TRBD2
CASTLGPNNEQFF	TRBJ2-1	13	TRBV7-8	.
CASSFRLAGVQEQFF	TRBJ2-1	15	TRBV7-3	TRBD2
CATGGGVAYNEQFF	TRBJ2-1	14	TRBV10-2	.
CASRRLAGVGETQYF	TRBJ2-5	15	TRBV6-5	TRBD2
CASSLGQGSQPQHF	TRBJ1-5	14	TRBV5-5	TRBD1
CASSHSFEEQFF	TRBJ2-1	12	TRBV4-1	.
CASSQRRELQETQYF	TRBJ2-5	15	TRBV18	.
CSVQEEGQSYNEQFF	TRBJ2-1	15	TRBV29-1	.
CASSWTDSGQFTDTQYF	TRBJ2-3	17	TRBV27	.
CATTISGANVLTF	TRBJ2-6	13	TRBV15	.
CASSPPGGEPQHF	TRBJ1-5	13	TRBV18	.
CASSSTTGWQPQHF	TRBJ1-5	14	TRBV28	TRBD1